The present T cell receptor beta chain was sequenced within a study of blood T cell repertoires in COVID-19. Study in general: Sites across the United States, Italy and Spain contributed samples from acute and convalescent COVID-19. T cells, B-cell-depleted T cells, or PBMCs provided the cDNA or gDNA that served as material.

The table came from immunoSEQ multiplex PCR; TCRdb's copy has only in-frame clones and leaves some out. The sample lists approximately 61,000 clones, approximately 86% seen once, with about 14% in the top ten. The germline V gene has CDR1 SEHNR and CDR2 FQNEAQ (reference sequence). Trimming shortened V by 1 base and J by 1 base, and 8 bases separated the two germline ends. This CDR3 is built from 14 residues. The specimen was peripheral blood. The J gene is TRBJ2-7, the V gene TRBV7-9, with D uncertain. The sequence was collected from a human donor in a cohort sampled during active COVID-19. The chain's CDR3 is CASSLGAFSYEQYF. DNA for the CDR3: TGTGCCAGCAGCTTAGGGGCCTTTTCCTACGAGCAGTACTTC.